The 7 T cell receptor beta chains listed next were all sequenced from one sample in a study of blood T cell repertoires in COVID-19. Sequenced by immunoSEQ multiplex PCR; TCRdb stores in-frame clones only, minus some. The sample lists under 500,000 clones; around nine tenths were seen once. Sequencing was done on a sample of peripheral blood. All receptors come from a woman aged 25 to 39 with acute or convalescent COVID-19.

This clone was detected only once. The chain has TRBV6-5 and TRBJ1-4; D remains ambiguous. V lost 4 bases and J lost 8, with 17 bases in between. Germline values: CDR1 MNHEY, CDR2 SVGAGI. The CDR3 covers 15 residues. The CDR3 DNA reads TGTGCCAGCAGTTTTTCACAAACCCTTGGCGAAAAACTGTTTTTT. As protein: CASSFSQTLGEKLFF.

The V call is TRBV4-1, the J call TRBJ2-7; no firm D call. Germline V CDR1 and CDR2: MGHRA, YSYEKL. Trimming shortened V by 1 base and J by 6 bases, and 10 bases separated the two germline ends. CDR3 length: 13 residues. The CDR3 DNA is TGCGCCAGCAGCCAAGTGACTGCGGCCGAGCAGTACTTC. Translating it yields CASSQVTAAEQYF.

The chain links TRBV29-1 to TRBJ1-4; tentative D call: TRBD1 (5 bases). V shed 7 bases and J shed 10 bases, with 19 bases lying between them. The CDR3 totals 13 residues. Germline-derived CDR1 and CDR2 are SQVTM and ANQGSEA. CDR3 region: CSALGPGGAKLFF. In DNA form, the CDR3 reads TGCAGCGCCCTCGGGCCAGGAGGGGCAAAACTGTTTTTT.

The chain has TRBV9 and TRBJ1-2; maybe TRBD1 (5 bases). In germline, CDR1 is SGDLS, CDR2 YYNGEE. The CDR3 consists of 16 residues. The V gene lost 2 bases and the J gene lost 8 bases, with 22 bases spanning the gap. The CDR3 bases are TGTGCCAGCAGCGTCACACAAAGCGGGACTTCGGGCGGCTACACCTTC. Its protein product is CASSVTQSGTSGGYTF. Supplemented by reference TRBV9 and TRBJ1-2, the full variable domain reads DSGVTQTPKHLITATGQRVTLRCSPRSGDLSVYWYQQSLDQGLQFLIQYYNGEERAKGNILERFSAQQFPDLHSELNLSSLELGDSALYFCASSVTQSGTSGGYTFGSGTRLTVV.

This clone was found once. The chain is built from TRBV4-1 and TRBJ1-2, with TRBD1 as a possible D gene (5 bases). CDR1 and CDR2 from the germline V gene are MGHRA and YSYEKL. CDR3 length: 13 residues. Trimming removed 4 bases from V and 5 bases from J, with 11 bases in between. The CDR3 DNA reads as TGCGCCAGCAGCCGAGCGACAGATTATGGCTACACCTTC. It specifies CASSRATDYGYTF.

The CDR3 protein is CASSPRDRPHYGYTF. The CDR3 DNA follows: TGTGCCAGCAGCCCGCGGGACAGGCCACACTATGGCTACACCTTC. The chain links TRBV5-8 to TRBJ1-2; TRBD1 matches 8 bases. Germline CDR1 is SGHTS and CDR2 is YDEGEE. Trimming cost V 4 bases and J 3 bases; bases outside gene matches: 8. The CDR3 runs to 15 residues.

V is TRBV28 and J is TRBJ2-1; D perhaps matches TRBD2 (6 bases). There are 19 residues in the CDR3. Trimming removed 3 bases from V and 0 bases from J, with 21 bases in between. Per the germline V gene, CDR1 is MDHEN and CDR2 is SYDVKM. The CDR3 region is CASSLPPGRYLDSYNEQFF. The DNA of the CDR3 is TGTGCCAGCAGTTTGCCTCCGGGGAGGTATCTAGACTCCTACAATGAGCAGTTCTTC. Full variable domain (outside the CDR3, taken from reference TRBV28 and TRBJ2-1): DVKVTQSSRYLVKRTGEKVFLECVQDMDHENMFWYRQDPGLGLRLIYFSYDVKMKEKGDIPEGYSVSREKKERFSLILESASTNQTSMYLCASSLPPGRYLDSYNEQFFGPGTRLTVL.